This T cell receptor beta chain was found in a study of blood T cell repertoires in COVID-19 (TCRdb year 2020). Concerning the study at large: Samples covering the acute and convalescent phases of COVID-19 were provided by collaborators in the United States, Italy and Spain. A freely available public database, intended as a resource for researchers studying the immune response to SARS-CoV-2, is where the repertoires were released. Sample metadata almost always included a de-identified subject ID, COVID-19 status, age in years and sex. Subjects who had been exposed to COVID-19, were actively infected with it, or had recovered from it provided the deeply sampled blood TCRbeta repertoires that made up the dataset. The prospective study material was composed of cDNA or gDNA derived from T cells, B-cell-depleted T cells, or PBMCs. The samples were drawn from two sources: the first 160 participants of the ongoing ImmuneRACE study, and approximately 1,300 subjects contributed by 6 global collaborators. Where available, HLA class I and class II types were taken from metadata supplied by the sample provider and were not determined by assay-based typing.

Turning to this clone: Its antigen is unknown. No quality values exist for individual bases; no much larger clone is one base distant.

V is cut back by 0 bases and J by 0 bases, with 4 bases in the junction unmatched. From a lookup of the germline V gene, CDR1 and CDR2 are SGHRS and YFSETQ. From cysteine to phenylalanine, the CDR3 is 17 amino acids long. The retained sequence is limited to the CDR3, 51 bases, with the frame set at the first base. The research as a whole found: The amount of clinical and demographic metadata varied by source and participant and was provided uncurated.

TCRbeta CDR3 regions were amplified from genomic DNA by means of the immunoSEQ Assay, a bias-controlled multiplex PCR. In the authors' own workflow: Within the assay, amplification of reference gene primers was used to estimate how many nucleated cells each sample contained. Sequence reads were collapsed and filtered to measure the absolute abundance of every unique TCRbeta CDR3 rearrangement. Productive Simpson clonality was computed per sample as the square root of Simpson's diversity index over productive rearrangements. The clones in this table, taken by TCRdb from immuneACCESS, are in-frame only. Not every clone is retained; where verified, under half of the shortfall comes from an unresolved V gene, and the cause of the rest is unknown. V, J and clone size derive from that table, while D and trimming were established from the DNA sequence. Here the sample has fewer than 350,000 clones; about 85% occur a single time. 2% to 3% of the sample goes to the ten largest clones.

Participants in the prospective study were aged roughly 18 to 95 years, lived in some 24 United States geographic areas, and enrolled through a virtual design. In the prospective study, participants were assigned to cohorts based on the clinical history participants reported in a screening survey and a study questionnaire. Recovered participants in ImmuneRACE Cohort 3 were defined as having two consecutive negative NP/OP PCR tests, clearance from a healthcare professional, or resolution of symptoms. Mobile phlebotomists in the prospective study collected whole blood, serum and a nasopharyngeal or oropharyngeal swab from every participant. Participants in the prospective study had the option to provide additional blood draws and questionnaires over an approximately two-month period. Before DNA extraction, prospective study blood samples were shipped either frozen or at room temperature.

The chain was built from TRBV5-1 and TRBJ2-3; 10 of the junction bases match TRBD2. This TCR was recovered from a woman in her 50s who had recovered from COVID-19. Specimen: PBMCs or T cells enriched from blood (not recorded which). The nucleotide sequence is TGCGCCAGCAGCTTGGGAGCGGGGGGGCTTAGCACAGATACGCAGTATTTT. Its amino acids are CASSLGAGGLSTDTQYF.